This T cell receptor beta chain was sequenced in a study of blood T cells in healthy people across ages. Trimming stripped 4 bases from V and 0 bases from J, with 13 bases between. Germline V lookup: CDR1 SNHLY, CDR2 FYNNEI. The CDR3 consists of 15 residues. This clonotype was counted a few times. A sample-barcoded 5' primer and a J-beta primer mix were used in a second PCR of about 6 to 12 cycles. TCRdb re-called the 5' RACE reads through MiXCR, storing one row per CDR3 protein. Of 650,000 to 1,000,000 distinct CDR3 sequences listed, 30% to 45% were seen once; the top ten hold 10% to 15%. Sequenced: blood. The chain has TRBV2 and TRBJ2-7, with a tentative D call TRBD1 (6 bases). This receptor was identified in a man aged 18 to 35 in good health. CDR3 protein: CASSVGTRGSYEQYF. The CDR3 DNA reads TGTGCCAGCAGTGTGGGGACAAGAGGCTCCTACGAGCAGTACTTC.